Each of the 6 T cell receptor beta chains below was sequenced from the same sample in a study of T cell repertoires in cytomegalovirus infection. No antigen is known for these receptors. TCRdb called the reads again in MiXCR, with one record for every CDR3 protein. The sample includes about half a million distinct CDR3 sequences, roughly 43% of them seen just once. Sequencing used cultured PBMCs, obtained from culture after CMV antigen stimulation. The receptors were gathered from a human donor in good health (CMV status not recorded). Some clones in this sample may be carry-over from other donors' samples.

The gene calls are TRBV7-8 and TRBJ1-2; 8 bases line up with TRBD1. Unmatched junction bases numbered 11, after V lost 5 bases and J lost 6 bases. This CDR3 spans 15 amino acids. From germline, CDR1 is SGHVS and CDR2 FQNEAQ. The CDR3 sequence: CASSARTGMGNGYTF. DNA for the CDR3: TGTGCCAGCAGCGCCCGGACAGGGATGGGGAATGGCTACACCTTC.

The rearrangement links TRBV12-3 or TRBV12-4 to TRBJ2-5; TRBD1 or TRBD2 may be the D gene (5 bases each). The CDR3 length is 14 residues. Trimming stripped 6 bases from V and 5 bases from J, with 16 bases between. The CDR3, as DNA: TGTGCCAGCAGAGAGGGACCTATGCGGGAGACCCAGTACTTC. Its protein is CASREGPMRETQYF.

This clonotype was seen a handful of times. This chain uses TRBV7-6 with TRBJ2-5; D is ambiguous. V lost 5 bases to trimming and J lost 1 base, with 8 bases between them. This CDR3 is built from 13 residues. CDR1 and CDR2 from the germline V gene are SGHVS and FNYEAQ. CDR3 bases: TGTGCCAGCAGCCCTCACGCCCAAGAGACCCAGTACTTC. Its translation is CASSPHAQETQYF.

Only a few counts were recorded for this clonotype. The chain combines TRBV7-2 with TRBJ2-7; tentatively, D is TRBD1 or TRBD2 (6 bases each). The V gene lost 5 bases and the J gene lost 6 bases, with 17 bases spanning the gap. The CDR3 is 14 residues long. Germline loops: CDR1 SGHTA, CDR2 FQGNSA. The CDR3 loop is CASSPRGRSAEQYF. DNA for the CDR3: TGTGCCAGCAGCCCCCGGGGGCGCTCCGCCGAGCAGTACTTC.

The rearrangement links TRBV5-4 to TRBJ1-1, with 7 bases identical to TRBD1. Germline V lookup: CDR1 SGHNT, CDR2 YYREEE (reference sequence). V lost 0 bases to trimming and J lost 6 bases; unmatched junction nucleotides: 11. CDR3 length: 16 residues. The CDR3 region has the DNA TGTGCCAGCAGCTTGGGGACAGGCCTCCCGGATGCTGAAGCTTTCTTT. Protein: CASSLGTGLPDAEAFF.

The chain is built from TRBV20-1 and TRBJ2-1, with D perhaps assigned TRBD1 or TRBD2 (5 bases each). Germline values: CDR1 DFQATT, CDR2 SNEGSKA (reference sequence). The CDR3 extends over 18 amino acids. V gave up 0 bases and J gave up 4 bases, with 22 bases separating them. CDR3 protein: CSARDMRTGMGVYNEQFF. The CDR3 coding sequence is TGCAGTGCTAGAGATATGAGGACGGGTATGGGGGTGTACAATGAGCAGTTCTTC.